This T cell receptor (beta chain) was observed in a study of blood T cell repertoires in COVID-19. About the study: The origin of the acute and convalescent COVID-19 samples was the United States, Italy and Spain.

The repertoire was sequenced with immunoSEQ multiplex PCR; TCRdb's copy has only in-frame clones and lacks some. Of about 24,000 clones listed, about 86% were seen once; the top ten hold about 18%. This CDR3 comprises 15 residues. CDR1 and CDR2 (germline): SGHRS, YFSETQ. The trim removed 3 bases at V and 5 bases at J, leaving 8 bases unmatched. The rearrangement links TRBV5-1 to TRBJ2-7; the match to TRBD1 covers 10 bases. The sequencing input was peripheral blood. The receptor's source is a human donor with acute or convalescent COVID-19. The donor label of this sample is uncertain. The CDR3 region is CASSSPGQGIDEQYF. In DNA form, the CDR3 reads TGCGCCAGCAGCTCTCCGGGACAGGGGATCGACGAGCAGTACTTC.